This TCR beta chain was documented in a study of blood T cell repertoires in COVID-19. Study as a whole: Acute-phase and convalescent COVID-19 samples originated in the United States, Italy and Spain.

Measured with immunoSEQ multiplex PCR; TCRdb has only the in-frame clones, and not every one. Altogether roughly 110,000 clones are present, around nine tenths being singletons, with the ten largest covering 8.4%. This clone was observed a handful of times. The CDR3 length is 16 residues. From germline, CDR1 is MDHEN and CDR2 SYDVKM. Unmatched junction bases numbered 13, after V lost 5 bases and J lost 6 bases. What was sequenced was peripheral blood. The V call is TRBV28, the J call TRBJ2-7, with 10 bases lining up with TRBD2. The sequence derives from a woman aged 70-85 years who had recovered from COVID-19. The CDR3 DNA follows: TGTGCCAGCAGTCTAGGCCCTTCAGCGGGAGGGTCCGAGCAGTACTTC. Translated: CASSLGPSAGGSEQYF. Together with reference TRBV28 and TRBJ2-7, the CDR3 gives the full variable domain: DVKVTQSSRYLVKRTGEKVFLECVQDMDHENMFWYRQDPGLGLRLIYFSYDVKMKEKGDIPEGYSVSREKKERFSLILESASTNQTSMYLCASSLGPSAGGSEQYFGPGTRLTVT.